This is a list of T cell receptor beta chains from one sample in a study of molecular identifiers for immune sequencing clone quantification. TCRdb reprocessed the PCR reads via MiXCR and lists one record per CDR3 protein. This sample has more than 300,000 distinct CDR3 sequences, with 20% to 25% found just once. Sequenced material: naive CD8+ T cells from blood, with Jurkat cell RNA spiked in. These receptors were taken from a human donor in good health. Some libraries in this study had Jurkat cell RNA spiked in. Both conserved end residues are trimmed from each CDR3.

length: 10
V: TRBV27
J: TRBJ2-4
CDR3: ASSSYGNIQY

length: 11
V: TRBV14
J: TRBJ1-1
CDR3: ASSQGVGTEAF

length: 12
V: TRBV3-1
J: TRBJ1-6
CDR3: ASSRTGGFLALH

length: 13
V: TRBV11-3
J: TRBJ1-1
CDR3: ASSLIMQMNTEAF

length: 14
V: TRBV11-2
J: TRBJ2-7
CDR3: ASSLGIGGINYEQY

length: 12
V: TRBV4-3
J: TRBJ2-7
CDR3: ASSPTTTGYEQY

length: 14
V: TRBV5-6
J: TRBJ1-1
CDR3: AAVAWRAEGGTEAS

length: 15
V: TRBV6-5
J: TRBJ2-5
CDR3: ASSSQTSGAGQETQY

length: 13
V: TRBV11-2
J: TRBJ2-5
CDR3: ASSLFLAAQETQY

length: 12
V: TRBV27
J: TRBJ1-1
CDR3: TSSLRGSGTEAF

length: 14
V: TRBV6-6
J: TRBJ2-3
CDR3: ASSYGSGQGGDTQY

length: 13
V: TRBV11-2
J: TRBJ2-7
CDR3: ASSLGLAAGDEQY

length: 12
V: TRBV7-7
J: TRBJ2-3
CDR3: ASSGGGIGDTQY

length: 15
V: TRBV9
J: TRBJ2-3
CDR3: ASSTYPAGGSTDRQY

length: 12
V: TRBV13
J: TRBJ2-3
CDR3: ASSFRGGTDTQY

length: 13
V: TRBV7-3
J: TRBJ2-1
CDR3: ASSLVSGSYNEQF

length: 11
V: TRBV20-1
J: TRBJ1-3
CDR3: SAEDSSGNTIY

length: 16
V: TRBV28
J: TRBJ2-6
CDR3: ASSPTPGQPSGANVLT

length: 12
V: TRBV7-9
J: TRBJ2-3
CDR3: ASSFTRAQDTQY

length: 11
V: TRBV9
J: TRBJ1-1
CDR3: ASSGPTDTEAF

length: 12
V: TRBV20-1
J: TRBJ2-7
CDR3: SADRDLFSYEQY

length: 14
V: TRBV4-3
J: TRBJ2-7
CDR3: ASSQDYKVSSYEQY

length: 11
V: TRBV2
J: TRBJ2-5
CDR3: ASREPGEETQY

length: 11
V: TRBV24-1
J: TRBJ1-5
CDR3: ATSDLGGGPQH

length: 13
V: TRBV7-3
J: TRBJ2-3
CDR3: VSSPRTASTDTQY

length: 11
V: TRBV14
J: TRBJ2-3
CDR3: ASSQTRGDTQY

length: 13
V: TRBV4-1
J: TRBJ2-7
CDR3: ASSQVRGVAYEQY

length: 16
V: TRBV4-1
J: TRBJ2-7
CDR3: AGSQAPRAGGLFYEQY

length: 10
V: TRBV6-2/TRBV6-3
J: TRBJ2-1
CDR3: ASNTVIDEQF

length: 12
V: TRBV30
J: TRBJ2-7
CDR3: AWSARASAVEQY

length: 12
V: TRBV19
J: TRBJ2-5
CDR3: ASTRTGWEETQY

length: 14
V: TRBV7-6
J: TRBJ1-1
CDR3: ASSLSEWGLNTEAF

length: 11
V: TRBV12-3/TRBV12-4
J: TRBJ1-4
CDR3: ASRSSRGEKLF

length: 10
V: TRBV30
J: TRBJ2-7
CDR3: AWSPGTLPQY